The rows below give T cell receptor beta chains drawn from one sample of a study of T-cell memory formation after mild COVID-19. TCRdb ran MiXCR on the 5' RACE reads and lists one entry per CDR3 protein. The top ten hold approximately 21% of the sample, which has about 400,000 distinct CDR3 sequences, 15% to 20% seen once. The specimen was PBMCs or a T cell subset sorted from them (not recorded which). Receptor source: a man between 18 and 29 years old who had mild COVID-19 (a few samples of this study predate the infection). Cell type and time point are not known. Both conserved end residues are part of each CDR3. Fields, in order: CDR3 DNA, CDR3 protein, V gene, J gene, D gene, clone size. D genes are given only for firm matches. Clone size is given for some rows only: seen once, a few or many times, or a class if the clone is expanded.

cdr3_nt: TGTGCCAGCAGCTTAGGACAGGGGGCAGATACGCAGTATTTT; cdr3_aa: CASSLGQGADTQYF; v_call: TRBV7-2; j_call: TRBJ2-3; d_call: TRBD1; clone_size: many
cdr3_nt: TGTGCCAGCAGCTTAACCGGGACAGGGGCCACTGAAGCTTTCTTT; cdr3_aa: CASSLTGTGATEAFF; v_call: TRBV7-2; j_call: TRBJ1-1; d_call: TRBD1; clone_size: -
cdr3_nt: TGTGCCAGCTCACCGGGGGGGCCCTTGTATGGCTACACCTTC; cdr3_aa: CASSPGGPLYGYTF; v_call: TRBV18; j_call: TRBJ1-2; d_call: -; clone_size: few
cdr3_nt: TGTGCCAGCAGTCTGACTCCGGGGCGGAATGAAAAACTGTTTTTT; cdr3_aa: CASSLTPGRNEKLFF; v_call: TRBV28; j_call: TRBJ1-4; d_call: -; clone_size: -
cdr3_nt: TGTGCCAGCAGCTTTTCAGGCGATTTGGAGCAGTTCTTC; cdr3_aa: CASSFSGDLEQFF; v_call: TRBV7-3; j_call: TRBJ2-1; d_call: -; clone_size: few
cdr3_nt: TGCAGTGCTAGCTTCCGGGTACCCCCCAATGAGCAGTTCTTC; cdr3_aa: CSASFRVPPNEQFF; v_call: TRBV20-1; j_call: TRBJ2-1; d_call: -; clone_size: -
cdr3_nt: TGTGCCAGCAGCCGGACATCGAGAACCACAGATACGCAGTATTTT; cdr3_aa: CASSRTSRTTDTQYF; v_call: TRBV12-3/TRBV12-4; j_call: TRBJ2-3; d_call: -; clone_size: few
cdr3_nt: TGCGCCAGCACCCCCCTAGCGGGATCGTACAATGAGCAGTTCTTC; cdr3_aa: CASTPLAGSYNEQFF; v_call: TRBV4-3; j_call: TRBJ2-1; d_call: TRBD2; clone_size: -
cdr3_nt: TGCAGCGTTGAGGGGACAGGGGAACACTGGGCTTTCTTT; cdr3_aa: CSVEGTGEHWAFF; v_call: TRBV29-1; j_call: TRBJ1-1; d_call: TRBD1; clone_size: few
cdr3_nt: TGCGCCAGCAGCTTGACGTCAGGGGGAATGAACACTGAAGCTTTCTTT; cdr3_aa: CASSLTSGGMNTEAFF; v_call: TRBV5-1; j_call: TRBJ1-1; d_call: TRBD1; clone_size: many
cdr3_nt: TGTGCCAGCAGTAACCCCCCCGGTAGCGGACAAGAGACCCAGTACTTC; cdr3_aa: CASSNPPGSGQETQYF; v_call: TRBV6-6; j_call: TRBJ2-5; d_call: -; clone_size: few
cdr3_nt: TGTGCCAGCAGTGCGGGGGACAGGGTCGAAGCTTTCTTT; cdr3_aa: CASSAGDRVEAFF; v_call: TRBV2; j_call: TRBJ1-1; d_call: TRBD1; clone_size: few
cdr3_nt: TGTGCCAGCAGTTCCCAGGGACTAGCAGACGAGCAGTACTTC; cdr3_aa: CASSSQGLADEQYF; v_call: TRBV6-5; j_call: TRBJ2-7; d_call: TRBD2; clone_size: few
cdr3_nt: TGTGCCAGCATCGACCCCAGGGGGCCCACCAGCGAGCAGTACTTC; cdr3_aa: CASIDPRGPTSEQYF; v_call: TRBV6-5; j_call: TRBJ2-7; d_call: TRBD1; clone_size: -
cdr3_nt: TGTGCCAGCAGCTTAGCGATCAAGTCCGGCGGAAAACTGTTTTTT; cdr3_aa: CASSLAIKSGGKLFF; v_call: TRBV7-9; j_call: TRBJ1-4; d_call: -; clone_size: once
cdr3_nt: TGTGCCAGCAGTTACTCCCTCCCGGGTCTGGATCAGCCCCAGCATTTT; cdr3_aa: CASSYSLPGLDQPQHF; v_call: TRBV6-5; j_call: TRBJ1-5; d_call: -; clone_size: -
cdr3_nt: TGTGCCAGCAGTTTAAGATCCAGCGGGGAACACAATGAGCAGTTCTTC; cdr3_aa: CASSLRSSGEHNEQFF; v_call: TRBV12-3/TRBV12-4; j_call: TRBJ2-1; d_call: TRBD2; clone_size: -
cdr3_nt: TGTGCCAGCAGCTTAGGTAGTACGCAGTATTTT; cdr3_aa: CASSLGSTQYF; v_call: TRBV7-9; j_call: TRBJ2-3; d_call: -; clone_size: few
cdr3_nt: TGTGCCAGCCCGGGACAGCCGTATAATGAGCAGTTCTTC; cdr3_aa: CASPGQPYNEQFF; v_call: TRBV21-1; j_call: TRBJ2-1; d_call: -; clone_size: -
cdr3_nt: TGCGCCAGCAGGCCCCCCAGGACAGGGGGAAACGAGCAGTACTTC; cdr3_aa: CASRPPRTGGNEQYF; v_call: TRBV5-1; j_call: TRBJ2-7; d_call: TRBD1; clone_size: -
cdr3_nt: TGTGCCAGCAGCCCCGGGACAGGGATAAATGAGCAGTTCTTC; cdr3_aa: CASSPGTGINEQFF; v_call: TRBV7-3; j_call: TRBJ2-1; d_call: TRBD1; clone_size: few
cdr3_nt: TGCAGTGCTAGAGAAGGGGGGGATGAGCAGTTCTTC; cdr3_aa: CSAREGGDEQFF; v_call: TRBV20-1; j_call: TRBJ2-1; d_call: -; clone_size: many